One and the same sample provided the 8 T cell receptor beta chains below, sequenced in a study of cytotoxic CD8 clonotypes in ibrutinib-treated CLL (dated by TCRdb to the early 2020s). The library came from the immunoSEQ multiplex PCR assay. The immuneACCESS repertoire file appears here via TCRdb, limited to in-frame rearrangements. These files lack a portion of the clones; in checked studies, under half of the deficit traces to unresolved V genes, and the cause of the others is not known. This sample holds tens of thousands of clones; less than 85% were observed only once. In total, the top ten clones hold roughly 20% of the sample. Reading the label with the study, this specimen's time point is: roughly 25 months on ibrutinib. This sample comprised PBMCs, obtained after 24 months of ibrutinib treatment. These receptors were obtained from a human donor with chronic lymphocytic leukemia.

The chain is built from TRBV7-9 and TRBJ2-1, with D uncertain. The CDR3 extends over 11 amino acids. CDR1 SEHNR and CDR2 FQNEAQ come from the germline V gene (reference sequence). Trimming cost V 2 bases and J 6 bases, with 2 bases left between them. In nucleotides, the CDR3 is TGTGCCAGCAGCTTATTCAATGAGCAGTTCTTC. As protein: CASSLFNEQFF.

V gene TRBV19 combines with J gene TRBJ1-2; a possible D gene is TRBD1 (6 bases). Per germline, CDR1 LNHDA and CDR2 SQIVND (reference sequence). Trimming shortened V by 7 bases and J by 0 bases, and 15 bases separated the two germline ends. CDR3 length: 15 amino acids. The CDR3 DNA reads as TGTGCCAGTACCAGGACAGTGATATCTAACTATGGCTACACCTTC. It is translated as CASTRTVISNYGYTF.

The table lists this clone with a count of one. The chain carries TRBV4-2 and TRBJ2-7; 12 bases match TRBD1. The ends lost 3 bases at V and 6 bases at J; junction bases unmatched: 6. Per germline, CDR1 LGHNA and CDR2 YNFKEQ. The CDR3 covers 15 residues. DNA for the CDR3: TGTGCCAGCAGCCAGGGGGACAGGGGGCCGGGCGAGCAGTACTTC. Encoded protein: CASSQGDRGPGEQYF.

The chain recombines TRBV18 with TRBJ2-3; 7 bases are shared with TRBD1. V shed 0 bases and J 0 bases; nucleotides not matched to a gene: 0. Germline V gene data show CDR1 as KGHSH and CDR2 as LQKENI. The CDR3 consists of 15 residues. CDR3 loop: CASSPPGQSTDTQYF. CDR3 DNA sequence: TGTGCCAGCTCACCACCGGGACAGAGCACAGATACGCAGTATTTT.

The chain links TRBV7-8 to TRBJ2-3; tentative D call: TRBD2 (5 bases). V lost 1 base to trimming and J lost 4 bases, with 21 bases between them. Germline V gives CDR1 SGHVS, CDR2 FQNEAQ. The CDR3 is 18 amino acids. The CDR3 DNA reads as TGTGCCAGCAGCTTAGTAACTCCCCCCCTTCGGGGAGCAGATACGCAGTATTTT. Its protein is CASSLVTPPLRGADTQYF.

The chain uses TRBV5-8 and TRBJ2-1, with D tentatively TRBD2 (6 bases). Germline values: CDR1 SGHTS, CDR2 YDEGEE. V lost 7 bases to trimming and J lost 10 bases, with 24 bases between them. There are 15 residues in the CDR3. This CDR3 is CASAPSLAGGREQFF. In DNA form, the CDR3 reads TGTGCCAGCGCGCCTTCGCTAGCTGGAGGGAGAGAGCAGTTCTTC.

V and J are TRBV11-2 and TRBJ1-3; D call uncertain. Germline CDR1 is SGHAT and CDR2 is FQNNGV. V lost 3 bases and J lost 8, with 14 bases in between. The CDR3 runs 14 residues. This CDR3 reads CASSLIRNSDTIYF. The CDR3 coding sequence is TGTGCCAGCAGCTTGATCAGGAATTCAGACACCATATATTTT.

Here the CDR3 reads CASIKQGRPTEAFF. DNA of the CDR3: TGTGCCAGCATAAAACAGGGGAGGCCCACTGAAGCTTTCTTT. The chain recombines TRBV27 with TRBJ1-1; 7 nucleotides line up with TRBD1. The CDR3 is 14 residues long. The junction had 9 bases not matched to a gene; V was cut back by 7 bases and J by 4 bases. Germline V lookup: CDR1 MNHEY, CDR2 SMNVEV (reference sequence).